A selection of T cell receptor beta chains follows, all from one sample in a study of OX40 agonist ivuxolimab in advanced cancers. Here immunoSEQ multiplex PCR was the method, and the copy in TCRdb shows in-frame clones only, minus some. This sample carries over 50,000 clones, 82% of them seen once, and the ten largest clones take approximately 0.49%. Sequenced here: CD4+ or CD8+ T cells sorted from blood, sampled in a trial of the OX40 agonist ivuxolimab. These receptors originate from an adult with an advanced solid tumor such as melanoma, head and neck, liver or kidney cancer. CDR3s include the opening cysteine and the closing phenylalanine or tryptophan. A D gene is named only where the DNA matches it firmly.

V gene: TRBV19
D gene: TRBD1
J gene: TRBJ2-3
CDR3 length: 16
CDR3 protein: CASSGLDRGRTDTQYF

V gene: TRBV7-2
D gene: TRBD2
J gene: TRBJ2-3
CDR3 length: 16
CDR3 protein: CASSLAGGSDTDTQYF

V gene: TRBV30
D gene: TRBD2
J gene: TRBJ2-1
CDR3 length: 15
CDR3 protein: CAWSELAGSYNEQFF

V gene: TRBV18
D gene: .
J gene: TRBJ2-3
CDR3 length: 17
CDR3 protein: CASSPSGAEGSGDTQYF

V gene: TRBV4-1
D gene: .
J gene: TRBJ2-3
CDR3 length: 16
CDR3 protein: CASSQNVGNPPDTQYF

V gene: TRBV6-6
D gene: TRBD2
J gene: TRBJ2-5
CDR3 length: 13
CDR3 protein: CASSTSEVETQYF

V gene: TRBV19
D gene: .
J gene: TRBJ1-4
CDR3 length: 14
CDR3 protein: CASNPTGSDEKLFF

V gene: TRBV30
D gene: TRBD1
J gene: TRBJ1-2
CDR3 length: 14
CDR3 protein: CAWKTGGVNYGYTF

V gene: TRBV7-2
D gene: .
J gene: TRBJ2-3
CDR3 length: 13
CDR3 protein: CASSLGPEDTQYF

V gene: TRBV2
D gene: TRBD1
J gene: TRBJ2-3
CDR3 length: 15
CDR3 protein: CASSEEQGAGDTQYF

V gene: TRBV6-5
D gene: .
J gene: TRBJ1-1
CDR3 length: 14
CDR3 protein: CASSEDRWNTEAFF

V gene: TRBV18
D gene: TRBD1
J gene: TRBJ1-1
CDR3 length: 12
CDR3 protein: CEIRGLNTEAFF

V gene: TRBV2
D gene: .
J gene: TRBJ2-1
CDR3 length: 17
CDR3 protein: CASSGGVRARSYNEQFF

V gene: TRBV11-2
D gene: .
J gene: TRBJ2-3
CDR3 length: 15
CDR3 protein: CASSLDLEMTDTQYF

V gene: TRBV2
D gene: TRBD2
J gene: TRBJ2-3
CDR3 length: 16
CDR3 protein: CASRTSTGGGTDTQYF

V gene: TRBV28
D gene: .
J gene: TRBJ1-2
CDR3 length: 15
CDR3 protein: CASIPGGLANYGYTF

V gene: TRBV9
D gene: TRBD1
J gene: TRBJ2-7
CDR3 length: 15
CDR3 protein: CASSPTGLSSYEQYF

V gene: TRBV11-1
D gene: .
J gene: TRBJ2-3
CDR3 length: 15
CDR3 protein: CASSRLVGGADTQYF

V gene: TRBV14
D gene: .
J gene: TRBJ2-1
CDR3 length: 13
CDR3 protein: CASSQGLFDEQFF

V gene: TRBV28
D gene: .
J gene: TRBJ1-1
CDR3 length: 13
CDR3 protein: CASSIHVNTEAFF